Shown below are 23 T cell receptor beta chains from a single sample sequenced in a study of blood T cells in healthy people across ages. Then a second PCR, running roughly 7 to 11 cycles, was carried out with a sample-barcoded 5' primer and a J-beta primer mix. TCRdb reprocessed the 5' RACE reads via MiXCR and lists one record per CDR3 protein. Of about 1.4 million distinct CDR3 sequences listed, approximately 59% were seen once; the top ten hold approximately 7%. The sequencing input was blood. Source of these receptors: a young man in good health.

The gene calls are TRBV29-1 and TRBJ2-1, with a weak D call TRBD2 (5 bases). Looked up from germline, CDR1 is SQVTM and CDR2 is ANQGSEA. Trimming shortened V by 2 bases and J by 0 bases, and 11 bases separated the two germline ends. The CDR3 consists of 15 residues. CDR3 nucleotide sequence: TGCAGCGTTGAACCAGCGGCCAGCTCCTACAATGAGCAGTTCTTC. This gives the protein CSVEPAASSYNEQFF.

This CDR3 reads CASSSGLAGVFEQFF. CDR3 bases: TGTGCCAGCAGCTCGGGACTAGCGGGAGTTTTTGAGCAGTTCTTC. The rearrangement links TRBV7-7 to TRBJ2-1; 14 positions agree with TRBD2. This CDR3 is 15 amino acids long. The germline V gene encodes CDR1 SSHAT and CDR2 FNYEAQ (reference sequence). With V trimmed by 4 bases and J by 9 bases, 5 bases remained unmatched. Complete variable domain (other parts from reference TRBV7-7 and TRBJ2-1): GAGVSQSPRYKVTKRGQDVTLRCDPISSHATLYWYQQALGQGPEFLTYFNYEAQPDKSGLPSDRFSAERPEGSISTLTIQRTEQRDSAMYRCASSSGLAGVFEQFFGPGTRLTVL.

Only a few counts were recorded for this clonotype. The rearrangement uses TRBV10-3 and TRBJ2-7, with 11 nucleotides matching TRBD2. This CDR3 is built from 14 residues. In germline, CDR1 is ENHRY, CDR2 SYGVKD. The ends lost 6 bases at V and 5 bases at J; junction bases unmatched: 6. DNA of the CDR3: TGTGCCATCAGCCCGACTAGCGGGATAAACGAGCAGTACTTC. Protein product: CAISPTSGINEQYF.

The rearrangement uses TRBV4-1 and TRBJ2-7, with 11 bases lining up with TRBD2. CDR1 and CDR2 (germline): MGHRA, YSYEKL. V gave up 0 bases and J gave up 3 bases; unmatched junction bases: 4. This CDR3 region has 16 residues. CDR3 in DNA: TGCGCCAGCAGCCAAGATCTTGGGACTAGCGGCTACGAGCAGTACTTC. Translating it yields CASSQDLGTSGYEQYF.

The V call is TRBV2, the J call TRBJ2-1; D is possibly TRBD2 (6 bases). This CDR3 contains 15 residues. Deletions cut 4 bases from V and 6 bases from J, with 16 bases between. Germline CDR1 is SNHLY and CDR2 is FYNNEI. The CDR3 DNA sequence: TGTGCCAGCAGTGTTTTGGGGCGGCGGGGCAATGAGCAGTTCTTC. Translated: CASSVLGRRGNEQFF.

The chain joins TRBV11-2 to TRBJ2-7, with 8 bases aligning to TRBD2. Germline CDR1 reads SGHAT; CDR2 reads FQNNGV. V trimming: 0 bases; J trimming: 10 bases; junction bases outside the gene matches: 17. The CDR3 has 17 residues. As DNA, the CDR3 is TGTGCCAGCAGCTTAGAGGCTAGCGGGCACCCCCTTGGGGCCCAGTACTTC. Its translation is CASSLEASGHPLGAQYF.

The V and J genes are TRBV7-2 and TRBJ1-5, with 11 bases identical to TRBD1. The CDR3 extends over 17 amino acids. V shed 1 base and J 1 base; nucleotides not matched to a gene: 3. CDR1 is SGHTA and CDR2 is FQGNSA in the germline V gene. DNA of the CDR3: TGTGCCAGCAGCTTAGTCGGGACAGGGGGAAGCAATCAGCCCCAGCATTTT. Protein: CASSLVGTGGSNQPQHF.

This clonotype was recorded only once. The chain has TRBV7-9 and TRBJ2-1; possibly TRBD2 for D (6 bases). The V end lost 4 bases, the J end lost 15 bases, and 16 bases lay between the germline ends. The CDR3 loop spans 12 amino acids. The germline gives CDR1 SEHNR, CDR2 FQNEAQ (reference sequence). The CDR3 loop is CASSSTRDASFF. The CDR3 DNA is TGTGCCAGCAGCTCTACGCGGGACGCCTCGTTCTTC.

The sample holds one count of this clonotype. V and J are TRBV30 and TRBJ2-7; 8 positions agree with TRBD1. This CDR3 has 16 amino acids. With V trimmed by 0 bases and J by 0 bases, 7 bases remained unmatched. CDR1 GTSNPN and CDR2 SVGIG come from the germline V gene (reference sequence). CDR3 amino acids: CAWSVPSGQDSYEQYF. The CDR3 DNA follows: TGTGCCTGGAGTGTACCCTCGGGACAGGACTCCTACGAGCAGTACTTC.

V gene TRBV29-1 combines with J gene TRBJ2-7, with D perhaps matching TRBD1 (5 bases). Germline CDR1 reads SQVTM; CDR2 reads ANQGSEA. The CDR3 is made up of 14 amino acids. V was cut by 4 bases and J by 2 bases, with 15 bases left in between. This CDR3 is CSVVWQGLPYEQYF. The CDR3 nucleotides read TGCAGCGTTGTTTGGCAGGGATTACCCTACGAGCAGTACTTC.

The gene calls are TRBV3-1 and TRBJ2-3; D is unresolved. The CDR3 spans 14 residues. Germline V gene sequence: CDR1 LGHDT, CDR2 YNNKEL (reference sequence). Trimming pared 1 base from V and 6 bases from J, leaving 11 bases between. In nucleotides, the CDR3 is TGTGCCAGCAGCCAAGGAGGCCGTAGGGATACGCAGTATTTT. Translation gives CASSQGGRRDTQYF.

The V gene is TRBV24-1, the J gene TRBJ2-3; either TRBD1 or TRBD2 may supply D (5 bases each). This CDR3 contains 13 residues. From germline, CDR1 is KGHDR and CDR2 SFDVKD. The V end was cut by 4 bases, the J end by 9 bases, with 13 bases between. CDR3 amino acids: CATSERGMRTQYF. The CDR3 DNA reads as TGTGCCACCAGTGAGAGGGGAATGAGGACGCAGTATTTT.

Here the CDR3 DNA reads TGTGCCAGCAGCTTAGTCGGTTTAGGAGGGACAGATACGCAGTATTTT. This encodes CASSLVGLGGTDTQYF. The rearrangement links TRBV7-2 to TRBJ2-3, with D tentatively TRBD2 (6 bases). The V gene lost 1 base and the J gene lost 3 bases, with 14 bases spanning the gap. Germline loops: CDR1 SGHTA, CDR2 FQGNSA. CDR3 length equals 16 residues. Combining the CDR3 with reference TRBV7-2 and TRBJ2-3 gives the whole variable domain GAGVSQSPSNKVTEKGKDVELRCDPISGHTALYWYRQSLGQGLEFLIYFQGNSAPDKSGLPSDRFSAERTGGSVSTLTIQRTQQEDSAVYLCASSLVGLGGTDTQYFGPGTRLTVL.

This chain links TRBV6-5 with TRBJ2-7; D gene ambiguous. The germline V and J ends were trimmed by 0 bases and 0 bases, with 12 bases remaining between them. Germline CDR1 MNHEY, CDR2 SVGAGI. The CDR3 consists of 16 residues. The CDR3 here is CASSYSETQSSYEQYF. The CDR3 nucleotides are TGTGCCAGCAGTTACTCCGAAACGCAGAGCTCCTACGAGCAGTACTTC.

The chain joins TRBV7-2 to TRBJ1-1; tentative D call: TRBD1 (5 bases). V was clipped by 5 bases and J by 11 bases, with 15 bases between them. Germline V gene lookup returns CDR1 SGHTA and CDR2 FQGNSA. The CDR3 is 12 residues long. The CDR3 spells CASSIDSPGAFF. In DNA, the CDR3 is TGTGCCAGCAGCATAGACAGCCCTGGGGCTTTCTTT.

V usage is TRBV28 and J usage is TRBJ1-4; 7 bases align to TRBD1. CDR1 and CDR2 (germline): MDHEN, SYDVKM. CDR3 length: 18 residues. J lost 1 base, V lost 5 bases, and 13 bases had no gene match. The CDR3 is CASSQTGSWGVTNEKLFF. DNA for the CDR3: TGTGCCAGCAGTCAGACAGGGTCCTGGGGTGTAACTAATGAAAAACTGTTTTTT.

The J gene is TRBJ2-5, the V gene TRBV3-1, with D unclear. This CDR3 contains 14 residues. V gave up 0 bases and J gave up 5 bases, with 10 bases separating them. CDR1 and CDR2 (germline): LGHDT, YNNKEL (reference sequence). CDR3 residues: CASSQDLEEETQYF. The CDR3, as DNA: TGTGCCAGCAGCCAAGATCTAGAGGAGGAGACCCAGTACTTC.

This clonotype appeared a single time. The CDR3 loop reads CASSSPGENRSGGYTF. DNA of the CDR3: TGTGCCAGCAGTTCCCCGGGAGAAAATCGAAGCGGTGGCTACACCTTC. The chain links TRBV6-5 to TRBJ1-2; D not certain. Germline CDR1 MNHEY, CDR2 SVGAGI. V was cut by 4 bases and J by 7 bases, with 22 bases left in between. This CDR3 has 16 residues.

This clonotype was counted once. The V call is TRBV7-6, the J call TRBJ2-6; no clear D. The V and J ends lost 10 bases and 2 bases respectively, with 9 bases between them. The CDR3 has 13 amino acids. Germline-derived CDR1 and CDR2 are SGHVS and FNYEAQ. The CDR3 reads CATQIAGANVLTF. CDR3 nucleotides: TGTGCCACTCAAATAGCTGGGGCCAACGTCCTGACTTTC.

This chain links TRBV28 with TRBJ2-1; possibly TRBD1 for D (6 bases). V lost 2 bases and J 0 bases, leaving 11 bases between the germline ends. The CDR3 length is 16 residues. CDR1 MDHEN and CDR2 SYDVKM come from the germline V gene. The CDR3 here is CASSLPDRYSYNEQFF. The CDR3 DNA reads as TGTGCCAGCAGTTTACCGGACAGATACTCCTACAATGAGCAGTTCTTC.

This clonotype turned up a few times. J is TRBJ2-5 and V is TRBV24-1, with D possibly TRBD1 on 6 matching bases. The J call is uncertain, as TRBJ2-7 better fits the DNA end. Germline V gives CDR1 KGHDR, CDR2 SFDVKD. The length of the CDR3 is 13 residues. The CDR3 spells CATSDTGRSEQYF. The CDR3 region has the DNA TGTGCCACCAGTGATACAGGGCGCAGCGAGCAGTACTTC.

The chain has TRBV4-3 and TRBJ1-4; a possible D gene is TRBD1 (5 bases). From germline, CDR1 is LGHNA and CDR2 YSLEER. This CDR3 contains 15 residues. V was clipped by 6 bases and J by 8 bases, with 19 bases between them. CDR3 loop: CASSQVAGLREKLFF. DNA of the CDR3: TGCGCCAGCAGTCAGGTGGCGGGGCTTCGCGAAAAACTGTTTTTT.

This clonotype was observed a single time. Here the CDR3 reads CASSQVTGQGAKNIQYF. CDR3 bases: TGTGCCAGCAGCCAAGTTACGGGACAGGGGGCCAAAAACATTCAGTACTTC. The V and J genes are TRBV3-1 and TRBJ2-4, with 10 bases that match TRBD1. The CDR3 length is 17 residues. J lost 1 base, V lost 1 base, and 4 bases had no gene match. Germline values: CDR1 LGHDT, CDR2 YNNKEL (reference sequence).